Listed below are T cell receptor beta chains from one sample, sequenced in a study of vaccination effects on CD4 cells after COVID-19. Clones were read by immunoSEQ multiplex PCR, and TCRdb kept only the in-frame ones, dropping some. The sample gives 65,000 to 75,000 clones, about 67% of which show up once; about 1.6% is in the top ten. Their cognate antigens are unknown. Sample: CD4+ T cells from PBMCs cultured with HCoV-229E spike peptides, taken after COVID-19 vaccination. Receptors were obtained from a human donor who received a COVID-19 vaccine. Both conserved end residues are part of each CDR3. The D gene is left open where the match is weak. Clone sizes are given selectively: once, few, many, or a class where the clone is expanded.

d_gene | j_gene | v_gene | abundance | CDR3aa | CDR3nt
TRBD2 | TRBJ2-3 | TRBV5-6 | - | CASSWGGSSTDTQYF | TGTGCCAGCAGCTGGGGGGGATCTAGCACAGATACGCAGTATTTT
- | TRBJ1-5 | TRBV6-6 | few | CATTARANQPQHF | TGTGCCACCACCGCCAGGGCTAATCAGCCCCAGCATTTT
TRBD1 | TRBJ1-6 | TRBV14 | few | CASSQNSGGKGSYNSPLHF | TGTGCCAGCAGCCAAAACTCAGGGGGTAAGGGCTCCTATAATTCACCCCTCCACTTT
- | TRBJ1-2 | TRBV24-1 | once | CATSDPQGTGGYTF | TGTGCCACCAGTGACCCCCAGGGGACCGGTGGCTACACCTTC
- | TRBJ1-6 | TRBV3-1/TRBV3-2 | few | CASSPHLGGINSPLHF | TGTGCCAGCAGCCCTCACCTGGGGGGTATTAATTCACCCCTCCACTTT
TRBD2 | TRBJ2-5 | TRBV24-1 | - | CATSDSRTSGGETQYF | TGTGCCACCAGTGATTCACGGACTAGCGGGGGGGAGACCCAGTACTTC
- | TRBJ2-1 | TRBV9 | - | CASSVAVGAYNEQFF | TGTGCCAGCAGCGTAGCCGTTGGGGCCTACAATGAGCAGTTCTTC
- | TRBJ1-3 | TRBV18 | - | CASSSQGDGNTIYF | TGTGCCAGCTCATCACAGGGAGACGGAAACACCATATATTTT
- | TRBJ1-2 | TRBV6-5 | - | CASRFLGQGYGYTF | TGTGCCAGCAGATTCTTAGGCCAGGGCTATGGCTACACCTTC
- | TRBJ1-6 | TRBV18 | - | CASSPPSYNSPLHF | TGTGCCAGCTCACCACCTTCCTATAATTCACCCCTCCACTTT
- | TRBJ1-5 | TRBV7-2 | - | CASSVWDTDQPQHF | TGTGCCAGCAGCGTCTGGGACACGGATCAGCCCCAGCATTTT
TRBD1 | TRBJ1-5 | TRBV6-6 | - | CASRPGQGASSQPQHF | TGTGCCAGCAGACCGGGACAGGGGGCTTCTAGTCAGCCCCAGCATTTT
- | TRBJ2-6 | TRBV6-1 | - | CASSEDRTGYLSGANVLTF | TGTGCCAGCAGTGAGGATCGAACAGGGTACCTCTCTGGGGCCAACGTCCTGACTTTC
- | TRBJ1-5 | TRBV24-1 | - | CATSDPREDSNQPQHF | TGTGCCACCAGTGACCCCAGGGAAGATAGCAATCAGCCCCAGCATTTT
- | TRBJ2-5 | TRBV11-1 | - | CASSSVGSGAQETQYF | TGTGCCAGCAGCTCCGTCGGGTCAGGGGCTCAAGAGACCCAGTACTTC
TRBD1 | TRBJ1-1 | TRBV5-8 | - | CASPIGPGQGATEAFF | TGTGCCAGCCCAATTGGTCCTGGGCAGGGGGCGACTGAAGCTTTCTTT
- | TRBJ1-5 | TRBV19 | - | CASSIAQRGNQPQHF | TGTGCCAGTAGTATCGCCCAACGGGGCAATCAGCCCCAGCATTTT
- | TRBJ2-3 | TRBV6-5 | - | CASSYSYQELDTQYF | TGTGCCAGCAGTTACTCATATCAGGAGTTGGATACGCAGTATTTT
- | TRBJ2-1 | TRBV15 | few | CATSRGGYQYNEQFF | TGTGCCACCAGCAGAGGCGGATATCAGTACAATGAGCAGTTCTTC
- | TRBJ2-1 | TRBV6-5 | - | CASSKDIFYNEQFF | TGTGCCAGCAGTAAGGACATCTTCTACAATGAGCAGTTCTTC
- | TRBJ1-2 | TRBV2 | few | CASKWNTNYGYTF | TGTGCCAGCAAGTGGAACACTAACTATGGCTACACCTTC
- | TRBJ2-5 | TRBV12-3/TRBV12-4 | - | CASSLFRGTQYF | TGTGCCAGCAGTTTGTTTAGGGGGACCCAGTACTTC
TRBD1 | TRBJ1-2 | TRBV14 | - | CASSQLPGQGIFYGYTF | TGTGCCAGCAGTCAACTCCCGGGACAGGGGATTTTTTATGGCTACACCTTC
- | TRBJ2-2 | TRBV12-3/TRBV12-4 | - | CASWGEDHGELFF | TGTGCCTCCTGGGGTGAAGATCACGGGGAGCTGTTTTTT
- | TRBJ2-1 | TRBV4-1 | - | CASSPSSVSSYNEQFF | TGCGCCAGCAGCCCCTCTAGCGTTAGCTCCTACAATGAGCAGTTCTTC
- | TRBJ2-2 | TRBV10-3 | - | CAHRVDTGELFF | TGTGCCCATAGGGTGGACACCGGGGAGCTGTTTTTT
- | TRBJ1-2 | TRBV7-8 | - | CASSAQQGSEYYGYTF | TGTGCCAGCAGCGCCCAACAGGGTTCGGAGTACTATGGCTACACCTTC
- | TRBJ1-2 | TRBV6-1 | - | CASSEEGVHGYTF | TGTGCCAGCAGTGAAGAGGGGGTCCATGGCTACACCTTC
- | TRBJ2-3 | TRBV11-2 | - | CASRSGTVSTDTQYF | TGTGCCAGCAGATCCGGGACGGTAAGCACAGATACGCAGTATTTT
- | TRBJ1-2 | TRBV28 | - | CASERPPFYGYTF | TGTGCCAGCGAGCGCCCCCCATTCTATGGCTACACCTTC
- | TRBJ2-5 | TRBV10-1 | - | CASSESHGQETQYF | TGCGCCAGCAGTGAGTCTCACGGACAAGAGACCCAGTACTTC
- | TRBJ1-6 | TRBV6-6 | - | CASSPGGSGIYNSPLHF | TGTGCCAGCAGTCCTGGGGGGTCGGGAATTTATAATTCACCCCTCCACTTT
TRBD1 | TRBJ1-2 | TRBV6-2/TRBV6-3 | - | CASSSPTGIYGYTF | TGTGCCAGCAGTTCCCCGACAGGGATCTATGGCTACACCTTC
TRBD2 | TRBJ2-5 | TRBV4-1 | - | CASSRTSGGQETQYF | TGCGCCAGCAGCCGAACAAGCGGGGGGCAAGAGACCCAGTACTTC
- | TRBJ2-3 | TRBV6-1 | - | CASSDRADTQYF | TGTGCCAGCAGTGATCGGGCAGATACGCAGTATTTT
- | TRBJ1-2 | TRBV5-1 | - | CASSLAGGGYGYTF | TGCGCCAGCAGCTTGGCCGGAGGGGGCTATGGCTACACCTTC
- | TRBJ2-5 | TRBV7-9 | - | CASSPVQETQYF | TGTGCCAGCAGCCCGGTCCAAGAGACCCAGTACTTC
TRBD1 | TRBJ2-2 | TRBV10-2 | - | CASRAGQGTGELFF | TGCGCCAGCAGGGCTGGACAGGGCACCGGGGAGCTGTTTTTT
- | TRBJ1-1 | TRBV7-3 | - | CASSSSMNTEAFF | TGTGCCAGCAGCAGTTCCATGAACACTGAAGCTTTCTTT
TRBD2 | TRBJ2-6 | TRBV4-2 | - | CASSPSGQERANVLTF | TGTGCCAGCAGCCCTAGCGGCCAGGAGAGGGCCAACGTCCTGACTTTC
- | TRBJ1-5 | TRBV10-3 | - | CAISGGAGFNQPQHF | TGTGCCATCAGCGGGGGGGCAGGCTTCAATCAGCCCCAGCATTTT
TRBD1 | TRBJ2-2 | TRBV2 | few | CASSETRQGRTGELFF | TGTGCCAGCAGTGAAACCCGACAGGGACGCACCGGGGAGCTGTTTTTT
- | TRBJ1-4 | TRBV7-4 | few | CASSLTASKKLFF | TGTGCCAGCAGCTTAACCGCATCCAAAAAACTGTTTTTT
- | TRBJ1-3 | TRBV3-1/TRBV3-2 | - | CASSLSAGNTIYF | TGTGCCAGCAGCCTTTCGGCAGGAAACACCATATATTTT
- | TRBJ2-2 | TRBV7-2 | - | CASSLKTTALRTGELFF | TGTGCCAGCAGCTTAAAAACGACAGCGCTAAGGACCGGGGAGCTGTTTTTT
- | TRBJ2-2 | TRBV2 | - | CASNRENTGELFF | TGTGCCAGTAATCGGGAGAACACCGGGGAGCTGTTTTTT
TRBD2 | TRBJ2-1 | TRBV6-5 | - | CASSYGAGFYNEQFF | TGTGCCAGCAGTTACGGAGCGGGGTTCTACAATGAGCAGTTCTTC
- | TRBJ2-5 | TRBV4-2 | few | CASSLGWETQYF | TGTGCCAGCAGCCTAGGGTGGGAGACCCAGTACTTC
- | TRBJ2-1 | TRBV9 | - | CASSVDRSSYNEQFF | TGTGCCAGCAGCGTCGACAGAAGCTCCTACAATGAGCAGTTCTTC
TRBD1 | TRBJ1-1 | TRBV24-1 | - | CATSDAGTGDTEAFF | TGTGCCACCAGTGATGCCGGGACAGGGGACACTGAAGCTTTCTTT
- | TRBJ1-6 | TRBV6-4 | few | CASSEQELTPLHF | TGTGCCAGCAGTGAACAGGAGTTGACACCCCTCCACTTT
- | TRBJ1-2 | TRBV4-1 | - | CASSQDQGTLGYTF | TGCGCCAGCAGCCAAGATCAGGGGACCCTTGGCTACACCTTC
- | TRBJ1-1 | TRBV28 | - | CASSLPTQTRTGKAFF | TGTGCCAGCAGTTTGCCGACCCAAACCCGGACGGGCAAAGCTTTCTTT
- | TRBJ2-3 | TRBV7-7 | - | CASSLGFAGSTDTQYF | TGTGCCAGCAGCTTAGGGTTCGCGGGGAGCACAGATACGCAGTATTTT
- | TRBJ1-4 | TRBV6-6 | few | CASTDMGSTNEKLFF | TGTGCCAGCACAGACATGGGGTCAACTAATGAAAAACTGTTTTTT